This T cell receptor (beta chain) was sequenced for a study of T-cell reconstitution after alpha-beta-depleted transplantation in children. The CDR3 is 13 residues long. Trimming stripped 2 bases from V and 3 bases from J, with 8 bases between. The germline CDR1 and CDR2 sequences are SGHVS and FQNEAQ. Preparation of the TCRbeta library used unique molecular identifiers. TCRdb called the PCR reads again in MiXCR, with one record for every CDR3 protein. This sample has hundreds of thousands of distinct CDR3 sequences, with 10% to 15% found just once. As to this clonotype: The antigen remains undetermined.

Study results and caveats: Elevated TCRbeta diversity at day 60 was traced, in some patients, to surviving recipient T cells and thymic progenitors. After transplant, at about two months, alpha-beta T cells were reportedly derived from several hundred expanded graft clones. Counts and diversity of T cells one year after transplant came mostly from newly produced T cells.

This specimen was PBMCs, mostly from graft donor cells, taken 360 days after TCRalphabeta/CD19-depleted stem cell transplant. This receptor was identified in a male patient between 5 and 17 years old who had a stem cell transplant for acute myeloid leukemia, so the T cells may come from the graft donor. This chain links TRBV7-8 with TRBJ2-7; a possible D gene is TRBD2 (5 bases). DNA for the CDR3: TGTGCCAGCAGCTTAATACGGGGCTACGAGCAGTACTTC. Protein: CASSLIRGYEQYF.